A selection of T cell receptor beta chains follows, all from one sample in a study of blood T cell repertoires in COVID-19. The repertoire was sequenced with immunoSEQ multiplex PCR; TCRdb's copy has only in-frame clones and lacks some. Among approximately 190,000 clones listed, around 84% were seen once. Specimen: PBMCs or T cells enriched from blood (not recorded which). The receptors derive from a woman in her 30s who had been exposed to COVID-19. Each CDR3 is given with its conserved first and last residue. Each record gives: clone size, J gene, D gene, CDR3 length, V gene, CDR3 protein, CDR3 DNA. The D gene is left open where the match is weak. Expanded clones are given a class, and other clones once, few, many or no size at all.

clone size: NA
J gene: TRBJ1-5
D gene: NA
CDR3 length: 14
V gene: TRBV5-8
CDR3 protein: CASSREGGDQPQHF
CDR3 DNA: TGTGCCAGCAGCCGAGAGGGAGGAGATCAGCCCCAGCATTTT

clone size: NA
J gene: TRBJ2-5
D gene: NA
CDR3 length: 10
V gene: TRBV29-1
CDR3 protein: CSVDGAAQYF
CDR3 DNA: TGCAGCGTTGATGGAGCGGCCCAGTACTTC

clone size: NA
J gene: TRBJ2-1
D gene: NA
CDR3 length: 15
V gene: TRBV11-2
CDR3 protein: CASSLAPARGNEQFF
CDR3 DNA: TGTGCCAGCAGCTTAGCTCCCGCTCGGGGAAATGAGCAGTTCTTC

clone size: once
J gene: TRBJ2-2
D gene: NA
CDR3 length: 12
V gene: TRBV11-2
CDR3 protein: CASSSPAGELFF
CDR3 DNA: TGTGCCAGCAGCTCCCCGGCCGGGGAGCTGTTTTTT

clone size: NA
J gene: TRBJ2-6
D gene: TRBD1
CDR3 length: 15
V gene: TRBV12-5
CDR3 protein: CASGFDRAGANVLTF
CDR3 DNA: TGTGCTAGTGGTTTCGACAGGGCTGGGGCCAACGTCCTGACTTTC

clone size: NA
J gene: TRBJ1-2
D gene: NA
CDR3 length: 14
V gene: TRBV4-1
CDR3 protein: CASSQGSGPYGYTF
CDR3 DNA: TGCGCCAGCAGCCAAGGGTCAGGGCCCTATGGCTACACCTTC

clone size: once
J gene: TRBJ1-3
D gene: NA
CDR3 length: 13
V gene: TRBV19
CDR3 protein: CASSAPSGNTIYF
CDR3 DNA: TGTGCCAGTAGCGCGCCCTCTGGAAACACCATATATTTT

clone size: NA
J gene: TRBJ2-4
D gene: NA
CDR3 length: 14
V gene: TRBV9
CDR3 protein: CASSVGLAKNIQYF
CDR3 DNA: TGTGCCAGCAGCGTAGGTCTAGCCAAAAACATTCAGTACTTC

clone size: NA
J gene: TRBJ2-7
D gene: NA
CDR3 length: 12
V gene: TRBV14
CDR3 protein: CASRQSSYEQYF
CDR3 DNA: TGTGCCAGCAGACAGAGCTCCTACGAGCAGTACTTC

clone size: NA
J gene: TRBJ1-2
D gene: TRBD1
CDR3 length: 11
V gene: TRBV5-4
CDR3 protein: CASSWTGSYTF
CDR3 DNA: TGTGCCAGCAGCTGGACAGGGAGCTACACCTTC

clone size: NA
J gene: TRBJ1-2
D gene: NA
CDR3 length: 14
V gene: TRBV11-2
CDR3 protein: CASSPTRNSYGYTF
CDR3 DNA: TGTGCCAGCAGCCCTACACGGAACAGTTATGGCTACACCTTC

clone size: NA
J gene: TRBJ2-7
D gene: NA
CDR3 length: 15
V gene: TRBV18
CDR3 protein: CASSPSSSWSYEQYF
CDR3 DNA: TGTGCCAGCTCACCATCTAGCTCGTGGTCCTACGAGCAGTACTTC

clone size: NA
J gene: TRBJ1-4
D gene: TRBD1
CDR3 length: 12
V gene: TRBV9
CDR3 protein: CASGQGREKLFF
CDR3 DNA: TGTGCCAGCGGACAGGGCAGGGAAAAACTGTTTTTT

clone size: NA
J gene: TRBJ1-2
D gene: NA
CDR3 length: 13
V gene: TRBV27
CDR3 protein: CASSLSGLDGYTF
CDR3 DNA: TGTGCCAGCAGTTTATCCGGACTCGATGGCTACACCTTC

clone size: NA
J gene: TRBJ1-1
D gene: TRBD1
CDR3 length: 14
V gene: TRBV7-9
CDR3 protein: CASSRGQGTPEAFF
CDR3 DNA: TGTGCCAGCAGCCGTGGACAGGGGACGCCTGAAGCTTTCTTT

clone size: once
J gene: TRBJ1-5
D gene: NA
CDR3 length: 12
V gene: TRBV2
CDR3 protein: CASSPTVRSQHF
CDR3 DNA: TGTGCCAGCAGCCCGACAGTTCGCTCCCAGCATTTT

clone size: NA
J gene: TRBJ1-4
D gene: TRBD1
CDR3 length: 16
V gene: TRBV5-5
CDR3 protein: CASSSFRDRVDEKLFF
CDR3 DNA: TGTGCCAGCAGCTCCTTCCGGGACAGGGTCGATGAAAAACTGTTTTTT

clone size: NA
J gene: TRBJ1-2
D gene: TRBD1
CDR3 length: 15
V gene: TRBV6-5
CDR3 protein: CASSYGTGGISGYTF
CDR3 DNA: TGTGCCAGCAGTTACGGGACAGGGGGCATCAGTGGCTACACCTTC

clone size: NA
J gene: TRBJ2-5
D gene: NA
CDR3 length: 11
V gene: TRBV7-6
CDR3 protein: CASSPGETQYF
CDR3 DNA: TGTGCCAGCAGCCCCGGGGAGACCCAGTACTTC

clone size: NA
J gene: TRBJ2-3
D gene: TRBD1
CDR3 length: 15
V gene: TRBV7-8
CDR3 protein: CASIRDREDLYTQYF
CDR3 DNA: TGTGCCAGCATTCGGGACAGGGAAGATTTGTATACGCAGTATTTT

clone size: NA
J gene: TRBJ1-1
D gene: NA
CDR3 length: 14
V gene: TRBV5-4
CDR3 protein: CATAAEVLNTEAFF
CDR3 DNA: TGTGCCACAGCCGCAGAGGTTCTGAACACTGAAGCTTTCTTT

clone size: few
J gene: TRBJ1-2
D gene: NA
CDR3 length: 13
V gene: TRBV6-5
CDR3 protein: CASSSAQDYGYTF
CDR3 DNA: TGTGCCAGCAGTTCCGCCCAGGACTATGGCTACACCTTC

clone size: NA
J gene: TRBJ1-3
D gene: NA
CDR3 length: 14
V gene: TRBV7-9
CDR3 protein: CASSFTVSGNTIYF
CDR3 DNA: TGTGCCAGCAGCTTCACAGTCTCTGGAAACACCATATATTTT

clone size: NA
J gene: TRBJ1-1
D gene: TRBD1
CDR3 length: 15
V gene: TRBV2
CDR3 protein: CASSDQWTGNTEAFF
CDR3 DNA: TGTGCCAGCAGTGACCAGTGGACAGGCAACACTGAAGCTTTCTTT

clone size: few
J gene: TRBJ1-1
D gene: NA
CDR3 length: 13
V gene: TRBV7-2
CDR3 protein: CASSFSVNTEAFF
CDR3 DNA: TGTGCCAGCAGCTTTTCGGTGAACACTGAAGCTTTCTTT

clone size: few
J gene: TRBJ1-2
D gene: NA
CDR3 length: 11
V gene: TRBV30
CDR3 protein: CAWSLPGGYTF
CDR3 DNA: TGTGCCTGGAGTCTCCCCGGGGGCTACACCTTC

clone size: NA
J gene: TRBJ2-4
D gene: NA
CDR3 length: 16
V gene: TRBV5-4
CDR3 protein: CASSLWDTLAKNIQYF
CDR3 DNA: TGTGCCAGCAGCTTGTGGGACACACTAGCCAAAAACATTCAGTACTTC

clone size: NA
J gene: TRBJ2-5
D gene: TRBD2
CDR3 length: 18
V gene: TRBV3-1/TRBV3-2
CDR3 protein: CASSQDTSGGGFCETQYF
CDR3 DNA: TGTGCCAGCAGCCAAGATACGTCTGGCGGGGGGTTCTGTGAGACCCAGTACTTC

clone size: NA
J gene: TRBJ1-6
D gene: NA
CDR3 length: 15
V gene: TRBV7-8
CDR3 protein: CASSSGITANSPLHF
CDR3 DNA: TGTGCCAGCAGCTCAGGGATTACCGCTAATTCACCCCTCCACTTT

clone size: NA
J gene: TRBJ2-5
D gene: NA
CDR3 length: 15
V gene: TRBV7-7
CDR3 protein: CASSLGGGNGETQYF
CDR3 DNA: TGTGCTAGCAGCTTAGGTGGGGGGAACGGAGAGACCCAGTACTTC

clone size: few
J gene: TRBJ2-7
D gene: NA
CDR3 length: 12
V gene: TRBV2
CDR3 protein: CASRGGSYEQYF
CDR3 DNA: TGTGCCAGCAGGGGGGGTTCCTACGAGCAGTACTTC

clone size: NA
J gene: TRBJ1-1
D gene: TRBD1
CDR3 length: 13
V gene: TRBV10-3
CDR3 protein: CATTAAGGTEAFF
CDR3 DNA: TGTGCCACCACGGCTGCAGGGGGCACTGAAGCTTTCTTT

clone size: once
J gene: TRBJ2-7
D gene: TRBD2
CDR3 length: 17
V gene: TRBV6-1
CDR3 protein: CASRELAGGWTSYEQYF
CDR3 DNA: TGTGCCAGCAGGGAACTAGCGGGGGGCTGGACCTCCTACGAGCAGTACTTC

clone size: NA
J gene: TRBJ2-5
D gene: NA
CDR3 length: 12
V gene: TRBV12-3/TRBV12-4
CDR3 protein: CASSQRGETQYF
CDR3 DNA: TGTGCCAGCAGTCAACGGGGGGAGACCCAGTACTTC

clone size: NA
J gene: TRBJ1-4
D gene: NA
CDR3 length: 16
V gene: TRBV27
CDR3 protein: CASSFLAGEKNEKLFF
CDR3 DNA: TGTGCCAGCAGTTTCTTGGCGGGGGAGAAAAATGAAAAACTGTTTTTT

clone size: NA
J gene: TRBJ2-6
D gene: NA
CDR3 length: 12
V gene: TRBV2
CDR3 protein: CARSSGANVLTF
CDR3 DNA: TGTGCCAGGAGCTCTGGGGCCAACGTCCTGACTTTC

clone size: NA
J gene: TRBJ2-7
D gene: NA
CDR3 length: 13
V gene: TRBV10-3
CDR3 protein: CAIPYPRDYEQYF
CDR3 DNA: TGTGCCATCCCCTACCCTCGGGACTACGAGCAGTACTTC

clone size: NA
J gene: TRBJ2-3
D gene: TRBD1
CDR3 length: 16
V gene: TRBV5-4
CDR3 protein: CASSRAAGGSTDTQYF
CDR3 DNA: TGTGCCAGCAGCCGTGCCGCAGGGGGTTCAACAGATACGCAGTATTTT

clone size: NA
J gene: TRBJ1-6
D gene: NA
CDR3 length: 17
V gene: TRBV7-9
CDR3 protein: CASSPPTESSYNSPLHF
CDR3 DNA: TGTGCCAGCAGCCCCCCGACAGAGAGCTCCTATAATTCACCCCTCCACTTT

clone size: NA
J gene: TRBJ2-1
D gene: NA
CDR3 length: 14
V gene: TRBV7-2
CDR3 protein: CASSVVSTPHEQFF
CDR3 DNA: TGTGCCAGCAGCGTAGTCTCCACACCGCATGAGCAGTTCTTC

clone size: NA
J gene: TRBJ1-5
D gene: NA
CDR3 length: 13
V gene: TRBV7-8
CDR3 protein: CASSFQSNQPQHF
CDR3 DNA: TGTGCCAGCAGCTTCCAGAGCAATCAGCCCCAGCATTTT

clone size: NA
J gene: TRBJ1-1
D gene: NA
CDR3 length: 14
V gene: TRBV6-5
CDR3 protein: CASSYPGHLAGTFF
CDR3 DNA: TGTGCCAGCAGTTACCCGGGACATTTAGCGGGAACTTTCTTT

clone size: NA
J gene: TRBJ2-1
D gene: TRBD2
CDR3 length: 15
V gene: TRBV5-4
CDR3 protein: CASSLVVAGGNEQFF
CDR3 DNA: TGTGCCAGCAGCTTGGTCGTAGCGGGGGGGAATGAGCAGTTCTTC

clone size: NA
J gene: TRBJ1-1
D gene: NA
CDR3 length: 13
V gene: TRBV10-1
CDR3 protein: CASSRTRNTEAFF
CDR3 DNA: TGCGCCAGCAGCCGTACAAGGAACACTGAAGCTTTCTTT

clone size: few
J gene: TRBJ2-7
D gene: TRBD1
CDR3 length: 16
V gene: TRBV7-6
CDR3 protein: CASSLVVGDRAYEQYF
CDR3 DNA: TGTGCCAGCAGCTTAGTCGTTGGGGACAGGGCCTACGAGCAGTACTTC

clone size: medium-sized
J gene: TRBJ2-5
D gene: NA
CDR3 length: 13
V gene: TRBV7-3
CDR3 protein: CASSFTGGETQYF
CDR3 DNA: TGTGCCAGCAGCTTTACAGGCGGAGAGACCCAGTACTTC

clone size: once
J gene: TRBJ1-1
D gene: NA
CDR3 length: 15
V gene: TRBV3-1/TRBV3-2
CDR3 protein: CAGSQDTRWTTEAFF
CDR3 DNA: TGTGCCGGCAGCCAAGACACTAGGTGGACCACTGAAGCTTTCTTT

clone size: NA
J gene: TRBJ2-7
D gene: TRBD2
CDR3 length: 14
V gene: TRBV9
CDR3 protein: CASSPLAGGQEQYF
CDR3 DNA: TGTGCCAGCAGCCCTCTAGCGGGGGGGCAAGAGCAGTACTTC

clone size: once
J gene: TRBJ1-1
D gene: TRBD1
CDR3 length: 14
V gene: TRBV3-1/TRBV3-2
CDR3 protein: CASTGDSQNTEAFF
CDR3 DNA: TGTGCCAGCACCGGGGACAGCCAAAACACTGAAGCTTTCTTT

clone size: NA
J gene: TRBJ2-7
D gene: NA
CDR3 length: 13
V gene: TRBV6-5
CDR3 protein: CASSLTESYEQYF
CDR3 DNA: TGTGCCAGCAGCCTAACAGAATCCTACGAGCAGTACTTC

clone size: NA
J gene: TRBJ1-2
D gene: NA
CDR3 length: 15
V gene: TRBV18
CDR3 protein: CASSPSGGRDYGYTF
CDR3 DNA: TGTGCCAGCTCACCAAGCGGGGGCCGAGACTATGGCTACACCTTC

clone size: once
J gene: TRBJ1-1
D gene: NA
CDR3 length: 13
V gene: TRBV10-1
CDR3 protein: CASSEDKNTEAFF
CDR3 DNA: TGCGCCAGCAGTGAGGACAAGAACACTGAAGCTTTCTTT

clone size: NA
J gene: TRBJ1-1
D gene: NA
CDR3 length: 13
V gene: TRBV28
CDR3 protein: CASSFRASGEAFF
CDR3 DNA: TGTGCCAGCAGTTTCCGGGCCTCGGGAGAAGCTTTCTTT

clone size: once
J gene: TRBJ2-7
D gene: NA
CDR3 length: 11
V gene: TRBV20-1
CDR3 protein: CSAQNNYEQYF
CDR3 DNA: TGCAGTGCGCAAAACAACTACGAGCAGTACTTC